This T cell receptor beta chain originates from a study of beta chain features in type 1 diabetes. For this clone: As yet, its antigen is unknown.

Expressed TCRB transcripts were sequenced because the entire RNA isolate underwent reverse transcription. The protocol was immunoSEQ multiplex PCR, while the TCRdb copy is restricted to in-frame clones and leaves out a portion. The sample lists a few hundred thousand clones; 9.5% to 12% were seen once. Study conclusions and caveats: Here, the possible influence of HLA type (on TCRB rearrangement) remained unresolved. Healthy donors had naive, central memory and Treg TCRB repertoires that appeared less similar than those seen among patients. Type 1 diabetes patients showed fewer insertions and more deletions at VDJ junctions. When Type 1 diabetes patients were examined, their TCRB CDR3s proved moderately but significantly shorter in all four CD4+ subsets.

The CDR3 covers 14 residues. CDR1 and CDR2 (germline): GTSNPN, SVGIG (reference sequence). V lost 2 bases and J 4 bases, leaving 11 bases between the germline ends. The receptor was isolated from a woman in her 30s in good health. The rearrangement links TRBV30 to TRBJ2-2, with D tentatively TRBD2 (5 bases). The sequencing sample was made of naive CD4+ T cells from blood. The CDR3 region has the DNA TGTGCCTGGAGTAGTGCAGCGGCCACCGGGGAGCTGTTTTTT. Translating gives CAWSSAAATGELFF.